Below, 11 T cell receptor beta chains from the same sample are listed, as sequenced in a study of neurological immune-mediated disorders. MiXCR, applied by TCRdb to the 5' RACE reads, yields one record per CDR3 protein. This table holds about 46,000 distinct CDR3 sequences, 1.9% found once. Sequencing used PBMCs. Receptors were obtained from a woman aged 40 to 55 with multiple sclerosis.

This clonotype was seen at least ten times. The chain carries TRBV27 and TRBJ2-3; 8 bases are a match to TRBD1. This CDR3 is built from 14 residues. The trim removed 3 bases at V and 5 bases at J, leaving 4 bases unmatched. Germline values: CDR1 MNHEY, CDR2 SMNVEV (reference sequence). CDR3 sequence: CASSFSGGIDTQYF. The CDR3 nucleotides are TGTGCCAGCAGTTTTTCAGGGGGCATAGATACGCAGTATTTT.

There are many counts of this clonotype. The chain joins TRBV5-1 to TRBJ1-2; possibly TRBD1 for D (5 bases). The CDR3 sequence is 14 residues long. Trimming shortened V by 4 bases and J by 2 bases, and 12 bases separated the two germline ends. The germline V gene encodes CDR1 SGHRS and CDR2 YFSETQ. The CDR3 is CASSTGPTNYGYTF. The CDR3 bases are TGCGCCAGCAGCACGGGACCGACCAACTATGGCTACACCTTC.

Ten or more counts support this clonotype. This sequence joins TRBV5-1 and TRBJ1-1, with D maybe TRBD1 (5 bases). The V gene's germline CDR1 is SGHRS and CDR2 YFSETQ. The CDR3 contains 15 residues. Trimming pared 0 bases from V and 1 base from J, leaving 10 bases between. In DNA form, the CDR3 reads TGCGCCAGCAGCTTGGCCTGGGGACCGAACACTGAAGCTTTCTTT. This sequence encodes CASSLAWGPNTEAFF.

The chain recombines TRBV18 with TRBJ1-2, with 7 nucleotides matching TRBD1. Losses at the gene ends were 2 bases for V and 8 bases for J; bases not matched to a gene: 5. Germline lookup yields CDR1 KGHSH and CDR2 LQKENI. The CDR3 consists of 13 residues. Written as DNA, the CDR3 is TGTGCCAGCTCACCAACAGGGGACGAAGGCTACACCTTC. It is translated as CASSPTGDEGYTF. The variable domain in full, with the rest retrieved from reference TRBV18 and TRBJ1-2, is NAGVMQNPRHLVRRRGQEARLRCSPMKGHSHVYWYRQLPEEGLKFMVYLQKENIIDESGMPKERFSAEFPKEGPSILRIQQVVRGDSAAYFCASSPTGDEGYTFGSGTRLTVV.

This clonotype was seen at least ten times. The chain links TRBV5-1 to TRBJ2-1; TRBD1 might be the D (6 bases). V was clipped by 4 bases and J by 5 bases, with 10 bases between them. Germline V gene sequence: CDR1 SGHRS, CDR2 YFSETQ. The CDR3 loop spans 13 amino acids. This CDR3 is CASSQGTHNEQFF. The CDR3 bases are TGCGCCAGCAGCCAGGGGACCCACAATGAGCAGTTCTTC.

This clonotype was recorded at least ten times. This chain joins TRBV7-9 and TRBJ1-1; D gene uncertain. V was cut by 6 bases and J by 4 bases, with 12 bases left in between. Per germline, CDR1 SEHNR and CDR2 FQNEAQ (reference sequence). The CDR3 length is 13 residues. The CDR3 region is CASRMIRTTEAFF. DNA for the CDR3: TGTGCCAGCAGAATGATCAGGACCACTGAAGCTTTCTTT.

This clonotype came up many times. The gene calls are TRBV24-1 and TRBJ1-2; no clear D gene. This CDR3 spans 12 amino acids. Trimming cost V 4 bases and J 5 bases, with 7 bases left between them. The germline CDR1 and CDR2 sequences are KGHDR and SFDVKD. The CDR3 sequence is CATSDGGYGYTF. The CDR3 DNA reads TGTGCCACCAGTGACGGAGGTTATGGCTACACCTTC.

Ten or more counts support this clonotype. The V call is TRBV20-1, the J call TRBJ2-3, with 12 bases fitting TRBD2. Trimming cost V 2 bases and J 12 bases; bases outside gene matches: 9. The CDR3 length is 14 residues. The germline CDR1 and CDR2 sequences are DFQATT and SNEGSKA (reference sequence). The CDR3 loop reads CSARPTGLAGTQYF. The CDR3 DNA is TGCAGTGCTAGACCTACTGGACTAGCGGGGACCCAGTATTTT.

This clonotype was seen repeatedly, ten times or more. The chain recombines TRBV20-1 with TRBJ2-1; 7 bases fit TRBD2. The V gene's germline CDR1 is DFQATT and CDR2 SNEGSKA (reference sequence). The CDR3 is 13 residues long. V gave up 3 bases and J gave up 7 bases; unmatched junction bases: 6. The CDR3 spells CSASGGAGNEQFF. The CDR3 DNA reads TGCAGTGCTAGTGGGGGAGCGGGGAATGAGCAGTTCTTC.

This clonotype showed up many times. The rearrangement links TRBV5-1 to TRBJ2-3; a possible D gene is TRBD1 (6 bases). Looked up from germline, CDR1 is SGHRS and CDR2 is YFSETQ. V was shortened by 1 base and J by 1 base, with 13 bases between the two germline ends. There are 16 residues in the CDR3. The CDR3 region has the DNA TGCGCCAGCAGCTTGCTGGGGGCTTGGGGCACAGATACGCAGTATTTT. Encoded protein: CASSLLGAWGTDTQYF.

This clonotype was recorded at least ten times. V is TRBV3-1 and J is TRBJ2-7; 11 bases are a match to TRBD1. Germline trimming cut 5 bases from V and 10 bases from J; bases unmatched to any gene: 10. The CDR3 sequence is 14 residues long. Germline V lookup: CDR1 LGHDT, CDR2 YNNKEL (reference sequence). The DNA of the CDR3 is TGTGCCAGCAGCTACCGGGACAGGGGGACAGGACAGTACTTC. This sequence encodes CASSYRDRGTGQYF.